The 26 T cell receptor beta chains below come from one sample, sequenced in a study of blood T cell repertoires in COVID-19 (dated by TCRdb to the early 2020s). The library was prepared using the immunoSEQ multiplex PCR assay. The clones in this table, taken by TCRdb from immuneACCESS, are in-frame only. Not every clone is retained; where verified, under half of the shortfall comes from an unresolved V gene, and the cause of the rest is unknown. The sample table lists 390,000 or so clones, approximately 90% of them with a count of one. The ten largest clonotypes hold around 1% of the sample. Sequenced: PBMCs or T cells enriched from blood (not recorded which). These receptors all come from a young man who had recovered from COVID-19.

DNA for the CDR3: TGTGCCAGCAGCCTACCCGGGACTATGGGAGAGACCCAGTACTTC. It specifies CASSLPGTMGETQYF. The chain couples TRBV5-4 to TRBJ2-5; 7 positions agree with TRBD2. J gave up 4 bases and V 4 bases, and 10 bases lay outside the gene matches. Per germline, CDR1 SGHNT and CDR2 YYREEE (reference sequence). The CDR3 is 15 residues long.

This chain links TRBV28 with TRBJ1-2, with 8 bases that match TRBD1. CDR1 MDHEN and CDR2 SYDVKM come from the germline V gene. V dropped 4 bases and J dropped 4; count of bases not matched to a gene: 5. The CDR3 extends over 14 amino acids. CDR3 bases: TGTGCCAGCAGTTCCGGGACAGGCCTCTATGGCTACACCTTC. Its translation is CASSSGTGLYGYTF.

The chain combines TRBV27 with TRBJ1-5; 7 bases line up with TRBD1. The CDR3 runs 13 residues. Germline V gives CDR1 MNHEY, CDR2 SMNVEV (reference sequence). The V and J ends lost 6 bases and 5 bases, in that order; junction bases with no gene match: 4. The CDR3 nucleotides are TGTGCCAGCAGAAGGACAGGTGATCAGCCCCAGCATTTT. It is translated as CASRRTGDQPQHF.

The V and J genes are TRBV5-5 and TRBJ2-5; no firm D call. CDR3 length equals 13 residues. Per the germline V gene, CDR1 is SGHKS and CDR2 is YYEKEE (reference sequence). V lost 2 bases to trimming and J lost 0 bases, with 5 bases between them. The CDR3 coding sequence is TGTGCCAGCAGCTTTACAGACCAAGAGACCCAGTACTTC. Translating gives CASSFTDQETQYF.

The chain joins TRBV7-9 to TRBJ2-7; no clear D. Germline assignment: CDR1 SEHNR and CDR2 FQNEAQ (reference sequence). V was shortened by 5 bases and J by 7 bases, with 9 bases between the two germline ends. The CDR3 loop spans 11 amino acids. The DNA for the CDR3 is TGTGCCAGCAGCCCAGCGAGGGAGCAGTACTTC. Translation gives CASSPAREQYF.

The chain carries TRBV12-5 and TRBJ2-3; D ambiguous. From germline, CDR1 is LGHNT and CDR2 FRNRAP. The CDR3 extends over 15 amino acids. V was trimmed by 2 bases and J by 5 bases, leaving 14 bases between them. For the CDR3, the DNA is TGTGCTAGTGGTTTGTTAGTCGGGTTCGGAGATACGCAGTATTTT. Its protein product is CASGLLVGFGDTQYF. The full variable domain, completed using reference TRBV12-5 and TRBJ2-3, is DARVTQTPRHKVTEMGQEVTMRCQPILGHNTVFWYRQTMMQGLELLAYFRNRAPLDDSGMPKDRFSAEMPDATLATLKIQPSEPRDSAVYFCASGLLVGFGDTQYFGPGTRLTVL.

J is TRBJ2-7 and V is TRBV13; D may be TRBD2 (6 bases). This CDR3 contains 14 residues. The germline V gene has CDR1 PRHDT and CDR2 FYEKMQ (reference sequence). Trimming took off 0 bases at V and 2 bases at J, with 8 bases between the two ends. CDR3 sequence reads: CASSLGRETYEQYF. The CDR3 coding sequence is TGTGCCAGCAGCTTAGGCCGGGAGACCTACGAGCAGTACTTC.

The chain combines TRBV7-9 with TRBJ2-3; possible D gene TRBD2, 5 bases. Germline CDR1 is SEHNR and CDR2 is FQNEAQ (reference sequence). V lost 1 base to trimming and J lost 6 bases, with 14 bases between them. This CDR3 contains 15 residues. The CDR3 DNA is TGTGCCAGCAGCTTAGGGCTAGCCCCACGGGATACGCAGTATTTT. Translating it yields CASSLGLAPRDTQYF.

The chain recombines TRBV12-3 or TRBV12-4 with TRBJ2-7; unclear D gene. The CDR3 has 13 amino acids. The germline V and J ends were trimmed by 3 bases and 3 bases, with 9 bases remaining between them. The DNA for the CDR3 is TGTGCCAGCAGTTTTGAGGATGTCTACGAGCAGTACTTC. Residues: CASSFEDVYEQYF.

The CDR3 reads CASSTTAQGYEQYF. The CDR3 region has the DNA TGTGCCAGTAGTACGACAGCCCAAGGCTACGAGCAGTACTTC. The V gene is TRBV19, the J gene TRBJ2-7; TRBD1 might be the D (5 bases). CDR1 and CDR2 (germline): LNHDA, SQIVND (reference sequence). This CDR3 is 14 amino acids long. Trimming took off 4 bases at V and 3 bases at J, with 13 bases between the two ends. The full variable domain, with the rest looked up from reference TRBV19 and TRBJ2-7, is DGGITQSPKYLFRKEGQNVTLSCEQNLNHDAMYWYRQDPGQGLRLIYYSQIVNDFQKGDIAEGYSVSREKKESFPLTVTSAQKNPTAFYLCASSTTAQGYEQYFGPGTRLTVT.

V and J are TRBV2 and TRBJ2-1; TRBD1 aligns across 7 bases. From germline, CDR1 is SNHLY and CDR2 FYNNEI. The junction had 13 bases not matched to a gene; V was cut back by 6 bases and J by 2 bases. This CDR3 has 17 residues. CDR3 bases: TGTGCCAGCAGGGGGCTGCTGGGACAGACTACCTACAATGAGCAGTTCTTC. Its protein product is CASRGLLGQTTYNEQFF.

The gene calls are TRBV19 and TRBJ1-1; D possibly corresponds to TRBD1 (5 bases). CDR1 is LNHDA and CDR2 is SQIVND in the germline V gene (reference sequence). The CDR3 length is 14 residues. Trimming cost V 7 bases and J 7 bases, with 19 bases left between them. The CDR3 sequence: CASIPWEGRNEAFF. In DNA form, the CDR3 reads TGTGCCAGTATCCCCTGGGAGGGGCGAAATGAAGCTTTCTTT.

The chain recombines TRBV7-9 with TRBJ1-5; 7 bases line up with TRBD1. Per germline, CDR1 SEHNR and CDR2 FQNEAQ (reference sequence). The CDR3 contains 16 residues. V trimming: 5 bases; J trimming: 5 bases; junction bases outside the gene matches: 12. CDR3 coding DNA: TGTGCCAGCAGCGCTCAATGGGACAGCCGAGATCAGCCCCAGCATTTT. Translating it yields CASSAQWDSRDQPQHF.

The chain recombines TRBV7-8 with TRBJ2-7; 10 bases match TRBD2. Germline loops: CDR1 SGHVS, CDR2 FQNEAQ. The CDR3 runs to 16 residues. The junction had 8 bases not matched to a gene; V was cut back by 5 bases and J by 1 base. The CDR3: CASSPGTSATSYEQYF. CDR3 bases: TGTGCCAGCAGCCCGGGGACTAGCGCCACTTCCTACGAGCAGTACTTC.

V usage is TRBV10-2 and J usage is TRBJ1-3, with D possibly TRBD1 on 5 matching bases. Germline V gives CDR1 WSHSY, CDR2 SAAADI. The CDR3 totals 15 residues. Trimming removed 7 bases from V and 1 base from J, with 14 bases in between. In nucleotides, the CDR3 is TGCGCCAGCACCGACGGGGGGTTTTCTGGAAACACCATATATTTT. It translates to CASTDGGFSGNTIYF.

This clone appeared once. The CDR3 region has the DNA TGCGCCAGCACCCCGACAGGGGGCGCTAACTATGGCTACACCTTC. It is translated as CASTPTGGANYGYTF. The chain combines TRBV5-1 with TRBJ1-2; TRBD1 matches at 10 bases. Trimming at V came to 6 bases and at J to 0 bases, leaving 5 bases not matched to a gene. Germline V lookup: CDR1 SGHRS, CDR2 YFSETQ. The CDR3 has 15 residues.

J is TRBJ1-1 and V is TRBV7-3; D unclear. The CDR3 spans 13 residues. V dropped 7 bases and J dropped 1 base, with 10 bases sitting between them. From germline, CDR1 is SGHTA and CDR2 FQGTGA. CDR3: CASTSFRNTEAFF. The CDR3 bases are TGTGCCAGCACCTCGTTTAGGAACACTGAAGCTTTCTTT.

The chain combines TRBV2 with TRBJ2-3, with D perhaps TRBD1 (5 bases). Trimming took off 6 bases at V and 0 bases at J, with 10 bases between the two ends. The germline V gene has CDR1 SNHLY and CDR2 FYNNEI. The CDR3 totals 14 residues. CDR3 sequence reads: CASRVGPSTDTQYF. The CDR3 bases are TGTGCCAGCAGGGTGGGGCCAAGCACAGATACGCAGTATTTT. Supplemented by reference TRBV2 and TRBJ2-3, the full variable domain reads EPEVTQTPSHQVTQMGQEVILRCVPISNHLYFYWYRQILGQKVEFLVSFYNNEISEKSEIFDDQFSVERPDGSNFTLKIRSTKLEDSAMYFCASRVGPSTDTQYFGPGTRLTVL.

The gene calls are TRBV9 and TRBJ2-3; weak D call: TRBD2 (6 bases). This CDR3 is 15 amino acids long. The germline V gene has CDR1 SGDLS and CDR2 YYNGEE. V was shortened by 3 bases and J by 0 bases, with 11 bases between the two germline ends. CDR3 residues: CASSGSGRSTDTQYF. CDR3 DNA: TGTGCCAGCAGCGGAAGCGGGCGAAGCACAGATACGCAGTATTTT.

The table lists this clone with a count of one. This chain joins TRBV5-1 and TRBJ2-3; 13 bases line up with TRBD2. V dropped 5 bases and J dropped 6; count of bases not matched to a gene: 6. This CDR3 spans 15 amino acids. Germline CDR1 and CDR2: SGHRS and YFSETQ. The CDR3 nucleotides are TGCGCCAGCAGACCGACTAGCGGGGGGACGGATACGCAGTATTTT. As protein: CASRPTSGGTDTQYF. The full variable domain, completed using reference TRBV5-1 and TRBJ2-3, is KAGVTQTPRYLIKTRGQQVTLSCSPISGHRSVSWYQQTPGQGLQFLFEYFSETQRNKGNFPGRFSGRQFSNSRSEMNVSTLELGDSALYLCASRPTSGGTDTQYFGPGTRLTVL.

This chain joins TRBV5-8 and TRBJ1-1; D may be TRBD1 (5 bases). Per the germline V gene, CDR1 is SGHTS and CDR2 is YDEGEE. The CDR3 has 13 residues. The V gene lost 4 bases and the J gene lost 1 base, with 8 bases spanning the gap. CDR3 in amino acids: CASSTGRNTEAFF. The CDR3 nucleotides read TGTGCCAGCAGCACAGGACGGAACACTGAAGCTTTCTTT.

This chain connects TRBV19 to TRBJ1-3; maybe TRBD1 (6 bases). CDR3 length equals 14 residues. The V end was cut by 6 bases, the J end by 0 bases, with 9 bases between. Germline assignment: CDR1 LNHDA and CDR2 SQIVND (reference sequence). CDR3 bases: TGTGCCAGTAGCCGGGACAACTCTGGAAACACCATATATTTT. It specifies CASSRDNSGNTIYF.

CDR3 loop: CAGGGGLYNEQFF. The CDR3 nucleotides are TGTGCCGGCGGGGGCGGGCTGTACAATGAGCAGTTCTTC. The V and J genes are TRBV28 and TRBJ2-1, with a possible D match to TRBD2 (7 bases). CDR3 length: 13 amino acids. V gave up 11 bases and J gave up 4 bases, with 15 bases separating them. Germline CDR1 is MDHEN and CDR2 is SYDVKM. Using reference TRBV28 and TRBJ2-1 for the parts outside the CDR3, the full variable domain is DVKVTQSSRYLVKRTGEKVFLECVQDMDHENMFWYRQDPGLGLRLIYFSYDVKMKEKGDIPEGYSVSREKKERFSLILESASTNQTSMYLCAGGGGLYNEQFFGPGTRLTVL.

The rearrangement uses TRBV19 and TRBJ2-3; 7 bases agree with TRBD2. Germline V gene data show CDR1 as LNHDA and CDR2 as SQIVND (reference sequence). The CDR3 runs 16 residues. Trimming at V came to 3 bases and at J to 6 bases, leaving 12 bases not matched to a gene. The CDR3 protein is CASSIEAGLVQDTQYF. The CDR3 nucleotides are TGTGCCAGTAGTATTGAGGCAGGACTAGTTCAGGATACGCAGTATTTT.

This chain connects TRBV14 to TRBJ1-6, with 7 positions matching TRBD1. The CDR3 is 15 residues long. The germline V gene encodes CDR1 SGHDN and CDR2 FVKESK. The ends lost 1 base at V and 7 bases at J; junction bases unmatched: 4. DNA of the CDR3: TGTGCCAGCAGCCAAGGGGGGACAGTCAATTCACCCCTCCACTTT. Translating it yields CASSQGGTVNSPLHF.

This clone was detected ten times or more. The chain employs TRBV7-9 and TRBJ2-2; TRBD2 is a possible D gene (5 bases). The germline V and J ends were trimmed by 2 bases and 0 bases, with 10 bases remaining between them. CDR1 and CDR2 from the germline V gene are SEHNR and FQNEAQ (reference sequence). CDR3 length: 16 amino acids. CDR3 protein: CASSLRGGTNTGELFF. CDR3 bases: TGTGCCAGCAGCTTACGCGGAGGTACGAACACCGGGGAGCTGTTTTTT. Full variable domain (remainder filled in from reference TRBV7-9 and TRBJ2-2): DTGVSQNPRHKITKRGQNVTFRCDPISEHNRLYWYRQTLGQGPEFLTYFQNEAQLEKSRLLSDRFSAERPKGSFSTLEIQRTEQGDSAMYLCASSLRGGTNTGELFFGEGSRLTVL.